This TCR beta chain was observed in a study of blood T cell repertoires in COVID-19. Study details: PBMCs, B-cell-depleted T cells, or T cells were the source of the cDNA or gDNA that made up the material.

Using immunoSEQ multiplex PCR, the repertoire was profiled, and TCRdb retains in-frame clones only, with some absent. Of 110,000 to 150,000 clones listed, over 75% are singletons. The trim removed 5 bases at V and 0 bases at J, leaving 13 bases unmatched. Germline-derived CDR1 and CDR2 are ENHRY and SYGVKD. The CDR3 totals 18 residues. Sequencing was done on a sample of peripheral blood. The source is a man in his fifties with acute or convalescent COVID-19. J is TRBJ1-3 and V is TRBV10-3; 7 bases line up with TRBD1. This CDR3 reads CAISKVTQGLPSGNTIYF. CDR3 coding DNA: TGTGCCATCAGTAAGGTCACACAGGGGCTCCCCTCTGGAAACACCATATATTTT.